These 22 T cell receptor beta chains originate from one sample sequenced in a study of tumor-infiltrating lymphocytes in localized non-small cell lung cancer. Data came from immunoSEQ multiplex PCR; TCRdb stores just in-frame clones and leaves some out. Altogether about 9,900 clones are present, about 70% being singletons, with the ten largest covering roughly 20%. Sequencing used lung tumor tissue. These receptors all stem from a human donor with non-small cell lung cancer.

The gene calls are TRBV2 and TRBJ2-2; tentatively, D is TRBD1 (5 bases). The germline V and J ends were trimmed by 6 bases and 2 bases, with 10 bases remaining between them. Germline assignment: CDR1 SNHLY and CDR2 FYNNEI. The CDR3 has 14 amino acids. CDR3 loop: CASRIDSNTGELFF. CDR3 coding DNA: TGTGCCAGCAGAATCGACAGTAACACCGGGGAGCTGTTTTTT.

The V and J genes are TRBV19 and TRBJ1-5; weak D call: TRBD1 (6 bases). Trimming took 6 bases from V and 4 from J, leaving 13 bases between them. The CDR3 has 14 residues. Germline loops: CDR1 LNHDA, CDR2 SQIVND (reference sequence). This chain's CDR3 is CASSPDRPNQPQHF. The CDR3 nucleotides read TGTGCCAGTAGCCCCGACAGGCCTAATCAGCCCCAGCATTTT.

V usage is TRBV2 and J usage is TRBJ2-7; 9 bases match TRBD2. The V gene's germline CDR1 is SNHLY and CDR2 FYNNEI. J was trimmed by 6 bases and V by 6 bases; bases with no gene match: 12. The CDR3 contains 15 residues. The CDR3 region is CASRLSGGRGLEQYF. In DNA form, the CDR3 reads TGTGCCAGCAGGCTCAGCGGGGGGCGAGGGCTCGAGCAGTACTTC.

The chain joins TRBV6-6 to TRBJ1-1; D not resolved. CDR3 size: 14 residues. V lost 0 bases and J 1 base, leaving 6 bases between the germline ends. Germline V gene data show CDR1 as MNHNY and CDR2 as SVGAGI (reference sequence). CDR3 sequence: CASSYSSENTEAFF. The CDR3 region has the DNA TGTGCCAGCAGTTACTCGTCAGAGAACACTGAAGCTTTCTTT.

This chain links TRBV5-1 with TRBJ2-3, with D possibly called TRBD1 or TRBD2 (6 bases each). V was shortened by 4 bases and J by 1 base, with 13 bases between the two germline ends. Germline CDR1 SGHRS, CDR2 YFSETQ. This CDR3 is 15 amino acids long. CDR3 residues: CASSPGAGGTDTQYF. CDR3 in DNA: TGCGCCAGCAGCCCGGGAGCAGGGGGCACAGATACGCAGTATTTT.

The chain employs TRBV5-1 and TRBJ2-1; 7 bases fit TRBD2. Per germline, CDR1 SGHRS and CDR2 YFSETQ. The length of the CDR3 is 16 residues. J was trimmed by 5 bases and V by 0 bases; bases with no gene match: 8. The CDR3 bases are TGCGCCAGCAGCTTGGAACAGCGGGGCTATAACAATGAGCAGTTCTTC. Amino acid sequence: CASSLEQRGYNNEQFF.

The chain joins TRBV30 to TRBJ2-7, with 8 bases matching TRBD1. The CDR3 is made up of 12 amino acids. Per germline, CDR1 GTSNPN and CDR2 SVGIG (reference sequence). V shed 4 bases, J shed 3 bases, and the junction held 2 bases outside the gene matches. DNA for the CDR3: TGTGCCTGGAAAGACAGGGGCTACGAGCAGTACTTC. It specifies CAWKDRGYEQYF.

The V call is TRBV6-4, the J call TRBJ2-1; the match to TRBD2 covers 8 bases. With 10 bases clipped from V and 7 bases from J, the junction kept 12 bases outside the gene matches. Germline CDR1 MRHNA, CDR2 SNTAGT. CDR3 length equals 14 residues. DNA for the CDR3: TGTGCCACCCCTGCCGGGGGGGCCAGAAATGAGCAGTTCTTC. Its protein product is CATPAGGARNEQFF.

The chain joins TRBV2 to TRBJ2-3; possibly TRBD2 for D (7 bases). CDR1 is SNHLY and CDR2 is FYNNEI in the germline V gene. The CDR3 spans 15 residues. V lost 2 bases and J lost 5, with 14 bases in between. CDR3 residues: CASSERGAREDTQYF. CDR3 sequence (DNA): TGTGCCAGCAGTGAACGGGGGGCCAGGGAAGATACGCAGTATTTT. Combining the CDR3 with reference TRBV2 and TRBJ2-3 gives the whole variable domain EPEVTQTPSHQVTQMGQEVILRCVPISNHLYFYWYRQILGQKVEFLVSFYNNEISEKSEIFDDQFSVERPDGSNFTLKIRSTKLEDSAMYFCASSERGAREDTQYFGPGTRLTVL.

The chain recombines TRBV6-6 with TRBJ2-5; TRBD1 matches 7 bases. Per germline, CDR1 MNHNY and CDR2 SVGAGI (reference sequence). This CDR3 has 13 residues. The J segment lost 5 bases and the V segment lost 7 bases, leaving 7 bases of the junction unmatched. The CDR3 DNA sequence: TGTGCCAGCACCACGACAGGGTTGGAGACCCAGTACTTC. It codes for CASTTTGLETQYF.

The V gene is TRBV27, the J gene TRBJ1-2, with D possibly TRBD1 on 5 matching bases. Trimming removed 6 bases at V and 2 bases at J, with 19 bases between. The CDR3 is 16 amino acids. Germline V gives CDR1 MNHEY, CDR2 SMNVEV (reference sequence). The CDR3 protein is CASSRDRDAYNYGYTF. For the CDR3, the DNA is TGTGCCAGCAGCCGAGACCGGGACGCCTACAACTATGGCTACACCTTC.

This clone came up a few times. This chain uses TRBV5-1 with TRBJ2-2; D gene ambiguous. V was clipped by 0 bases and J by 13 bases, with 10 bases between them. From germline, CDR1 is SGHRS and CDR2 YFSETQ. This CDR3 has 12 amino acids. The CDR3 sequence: CASSLEQKPLFF. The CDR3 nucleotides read TGCGCCAGCAGCTTGGAACAAAAGCCGCTGTTTTTT.

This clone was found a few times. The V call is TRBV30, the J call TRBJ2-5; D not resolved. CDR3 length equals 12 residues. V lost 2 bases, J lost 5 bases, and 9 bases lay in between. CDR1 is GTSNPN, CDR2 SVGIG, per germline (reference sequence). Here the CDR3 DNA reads TGTGCCTGGAGTTCCGTTAGGGAGACCCAGTACTTC. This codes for CAWSSVRETQYF. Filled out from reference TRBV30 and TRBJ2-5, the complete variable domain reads SQTIHQWPATLVQPVGSPLSLECTVEGTSNPNLYWYRQAAGRGLQLLFYSVGIGQISSEVPQNLSASRPQDRQFILSSKKLLLSDSGFYLCAWSSVRETQYFGPGTRLLVL.

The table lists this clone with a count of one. CDR3 sequence (DNA): TGCAGCGTTGAGGGACAGGGCTACGAGCAGTACTTC. This translates into CSVEGQGYEQYF. V usage is TRBV29-1 and J usage is TRBJ2-7; TRBD1 matches at 9 bases. This CDR3 comprises 12 residues. V shed 3 bases and J 3 bases; nucleotides not matched to a gene: 0. CDR1 is SQVTM and CDR2 is ANQGSEA in the germline V gene.

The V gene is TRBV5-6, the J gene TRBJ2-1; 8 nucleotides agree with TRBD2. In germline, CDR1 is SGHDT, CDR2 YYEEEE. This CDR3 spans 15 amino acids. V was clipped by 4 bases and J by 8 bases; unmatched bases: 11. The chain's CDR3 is CASSLVGTSDYEQFF. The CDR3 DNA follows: TGTGCCAGCAGCCTGGTTGGGACTAGTGATTATGAGCAGTTCTTC. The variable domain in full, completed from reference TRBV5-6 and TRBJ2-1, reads DAGVTQSPTHLIKTRGQQVTLRCSPKSGHDTVSWYQQALGQGPQFIFQYYEEEERQRGNFPDRFSGHQFPNYSSELNVNALLLGDSALYLCASSLVGTSDYEQFFGPGTRLTVL.

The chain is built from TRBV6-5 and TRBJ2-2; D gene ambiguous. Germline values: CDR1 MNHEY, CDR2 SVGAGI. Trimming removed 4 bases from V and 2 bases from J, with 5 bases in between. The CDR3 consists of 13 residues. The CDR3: CASSSSNTGELFF. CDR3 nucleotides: TGTGCCAGCAGTTCCTCCAACACCGGGGAGCTGTTTTTT.

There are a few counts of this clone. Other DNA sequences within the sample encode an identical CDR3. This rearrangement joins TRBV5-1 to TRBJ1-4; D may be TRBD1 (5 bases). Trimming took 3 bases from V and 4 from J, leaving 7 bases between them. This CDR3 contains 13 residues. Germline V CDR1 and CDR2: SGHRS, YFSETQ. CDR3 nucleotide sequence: TGCGCCAGCAGCTCCCAGGGTAATGAAAAACTGTTTTTT. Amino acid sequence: CASSSQGNEKLFF.

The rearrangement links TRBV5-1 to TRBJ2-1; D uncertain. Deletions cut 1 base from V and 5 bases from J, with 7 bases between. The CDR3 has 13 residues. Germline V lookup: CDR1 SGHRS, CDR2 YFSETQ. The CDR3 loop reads CASSLNSNNEQFF. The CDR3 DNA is TGCGCCAGCAGCTTGAACTCAAACAATGAGCAGTTCTTC.

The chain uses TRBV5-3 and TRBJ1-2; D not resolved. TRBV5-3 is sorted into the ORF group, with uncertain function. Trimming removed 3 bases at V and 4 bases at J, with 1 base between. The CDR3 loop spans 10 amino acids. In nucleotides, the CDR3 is TGTGCCAGAAGCTCCTATGGCTACACCTTC. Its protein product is CARSSYGYTF.

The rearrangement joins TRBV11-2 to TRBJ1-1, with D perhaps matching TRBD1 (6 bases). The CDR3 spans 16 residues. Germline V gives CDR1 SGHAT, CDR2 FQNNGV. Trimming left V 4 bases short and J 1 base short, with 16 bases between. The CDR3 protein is CASSSGGRSKNTEAFF. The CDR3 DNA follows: TGTGCCAGCAGCTCTGGGGGCAGATCTAAGAACACTGAAGCTTTCTTT.

CDR3 protein: CAIWDVFPDTQYF. The CDR3 bases are TGTGCCATATGGGACGTCTTCCCAGATACGCAGTATTTT. The V and J genes are TRBV6-1 and TRBJ2-3; D could derive from TRBD1 or TRBD2 (5 bases each). Trimming took off 10 bases at V and 4 bases at J, with 15 bases between the two ends. This CDR3 spans 13 amino acids. The germline V gene encodes CDR1 MNHNS and CDR2 SASEGT.

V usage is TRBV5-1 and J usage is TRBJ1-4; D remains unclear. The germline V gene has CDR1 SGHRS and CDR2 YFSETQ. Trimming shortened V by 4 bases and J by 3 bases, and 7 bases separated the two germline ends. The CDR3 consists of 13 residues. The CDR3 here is CASSPAPNEKLFF. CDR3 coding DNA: TGCGCCAGCAGCCCGGCACCTAATGAAAAACTGTTTTTT.